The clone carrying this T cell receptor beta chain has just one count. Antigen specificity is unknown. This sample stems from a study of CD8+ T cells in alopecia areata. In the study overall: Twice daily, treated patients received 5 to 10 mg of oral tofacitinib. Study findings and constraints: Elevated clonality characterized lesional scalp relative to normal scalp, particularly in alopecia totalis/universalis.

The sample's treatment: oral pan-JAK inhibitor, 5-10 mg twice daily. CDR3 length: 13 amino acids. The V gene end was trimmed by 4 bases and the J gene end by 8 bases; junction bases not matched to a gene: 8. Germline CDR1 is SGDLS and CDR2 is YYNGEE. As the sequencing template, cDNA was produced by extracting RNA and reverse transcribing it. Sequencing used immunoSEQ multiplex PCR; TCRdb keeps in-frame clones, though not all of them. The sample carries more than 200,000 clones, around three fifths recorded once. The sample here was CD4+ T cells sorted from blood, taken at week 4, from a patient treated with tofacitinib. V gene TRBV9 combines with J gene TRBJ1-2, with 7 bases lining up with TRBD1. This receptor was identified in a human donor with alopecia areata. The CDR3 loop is CASSLTGAGGYTF. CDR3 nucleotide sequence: TGTGCCAGCAGCCTTACAGGGGCAGGGGGCTACACCTTC.